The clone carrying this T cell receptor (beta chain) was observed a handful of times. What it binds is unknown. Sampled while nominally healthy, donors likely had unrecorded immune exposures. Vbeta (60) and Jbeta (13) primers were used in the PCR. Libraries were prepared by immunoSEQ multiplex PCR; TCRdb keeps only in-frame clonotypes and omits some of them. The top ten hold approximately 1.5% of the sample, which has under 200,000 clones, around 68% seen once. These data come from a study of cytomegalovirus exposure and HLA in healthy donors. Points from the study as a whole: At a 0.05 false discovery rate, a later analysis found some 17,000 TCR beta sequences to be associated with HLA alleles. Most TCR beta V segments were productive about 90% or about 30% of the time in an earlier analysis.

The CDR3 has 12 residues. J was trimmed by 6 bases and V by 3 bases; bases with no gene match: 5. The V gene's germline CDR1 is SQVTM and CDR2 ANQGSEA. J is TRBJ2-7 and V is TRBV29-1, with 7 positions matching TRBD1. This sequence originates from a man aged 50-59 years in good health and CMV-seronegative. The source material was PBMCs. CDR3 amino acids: CSVETQGTEQYF. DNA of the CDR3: TGCAGCGTTGAGACACAGGGGACCGAGCAGTACTTC.